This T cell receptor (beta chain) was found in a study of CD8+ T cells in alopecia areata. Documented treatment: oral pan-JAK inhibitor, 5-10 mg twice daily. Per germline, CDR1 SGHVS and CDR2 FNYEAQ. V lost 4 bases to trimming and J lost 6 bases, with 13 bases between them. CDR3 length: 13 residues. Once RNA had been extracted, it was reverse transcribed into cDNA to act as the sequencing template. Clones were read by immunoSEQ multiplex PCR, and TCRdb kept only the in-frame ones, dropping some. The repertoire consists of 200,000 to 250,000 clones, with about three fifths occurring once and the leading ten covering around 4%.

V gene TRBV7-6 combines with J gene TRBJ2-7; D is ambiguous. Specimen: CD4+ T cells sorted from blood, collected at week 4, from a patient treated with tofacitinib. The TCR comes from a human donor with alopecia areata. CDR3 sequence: CASSSHLPGEQYF. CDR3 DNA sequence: TGTGCCAGCAGCTCACACCTGCCGGGCGAGCAGTACTTC.